These 8 T cell receptor beta chains came from one sample sequenced in a study of early T cells in non-severe SARS-CoV-2 infection. TCRdb passed the 5' RACE reads through MiXCR, listing each CDR3 protein once. This repertoire shows fewer than 60,000 distinct CDR3 sequences, roughly 4% found once; its top ten account for roughly 6%. The sequenced sample was whole blood. Every receptor here comes from an adult who was a healthcare worker with PCR-confirmed SARS-CoV-2 infection or an uninfected control (not recorded which).

In its sample, this clonotype ranks as large. The rearrangement joins TRBV14 to TRBJ2-7; D remains unclear. The germline V and J ends were trimmed by 5 bases and 0 bases, with 2 bases remaining between them. CDR3 length: 11 residues. Germline-derived CDR1 and CDR2 are SGHDN and FVKESK. CDR3 residues: CASSYSYEQYF. CDR3 DNA sequence: TGTGCCAGCAGCTACTCCTACGAGCAGTACTTC.

In its sample, this clonotype was seen many times. The chain recombines TRBV6-4 with TRBJ1-1; D is possibly TRBD1 (5 bases). Germline V gene lookup returns CDR1 MRHNA and CDR2 SNTAGT. The CDR3 runs to 13 residues. V lost 3 bases to trimming and J lost 1 base, with 6 bases between them. CDR3 residues: CASSETENTEAFF. The CDR3 DNA follows: TGTGCCAGCAGTGAGACAGAGAACACTGAAGCTTTCTTT.

This clonotype was detected ten times or more. This chain connects TRBV10-3 to TRBJ2-5; TRBD2 matches 10 bases. V dropped 3 bases and J dropped 4; count of bases not matched to a gene: 8. Germline values: CDR1 ENHRY, CDR2 SYGVKD. The CDR3 length is 16 residues. The DNA of the CDR3 is TGTGCCATCAGTGATCGGTCAGCGGGAGGGCGAGAGACCCAGTACTTC. Translation gives CAISDRSAGGRETQYF.

This clonotype was detected ten times or more. The chain recombines TRBV7-2 with TRBJ2-1; no firm D call. Looked up from germline, CDR1 is SGHTA and CDR2 is FQGNSA. V was trimmed by 5 bases and J by 5 bases, leaving 10 bases between them. This CDR3 is built from 13 residues. The CDR3 coding sequence is TGTGCCAGCAGCATCAGACGGAACAATGAGCAGTTCTTC. The encoded protein is CASSIRRNNEQFF.

This clonotype was detected many times. CDR3 DNA sequence: TGCGCCAGCAGCTTGGCCCGGGGGAGCCGGGTCGAGCAGTACTTC. Amino acid sequence: CASSLARGSRVEQYF. The chain couples TRBV5-1 to TRBJ2-7; TRBD2 is a possible D gene (6 bases). Germline V CDR1 and CDR2: SGHRS, YFSETQ. The CDR3 spans 15 residues. V dropped 0 bases and J dropped 6 bases, with 16 bases sitting between them.

This clonotype was detected only a few times. A much more abundant neighbour one base away suggests this may be a read error. V gene TRBV20-1 combines with J gene TRBJ1-4, with 7 bases fitting TRBD1. This CDR3 has 16 amino acids. CDR1 is DFQATT and CDR2 is SNEGSKA in the germline V gene (reference sequence). Trimming at V came to 0 bases and at J to 6 bases, leaving 10 bases not matched to a gene. The CDR3 loop reads CSAREIGTGVDEKLFF. The CDR3 bases are TGCAGTGCTAGAGAAATCGGTACAGGGGTAGATGAAAAACTGTTTTTT.

Many counts were recorded for this clonotype. V usage is TRBV2 and J usage is TRBJ2-5; TRBD1 matches at 8 bases. With 6 bases clipped from V and 4 bases from J, the junction kept 7 bases outside the gene matches. CDR3 length equals 14 residues. CDR1 SNHLY and CDR2 FYNNEI come from the germline V gene. The CDR3 reads CASRPDRGGETQYF. Written as DNA, the CDR3 is TGTGCCAGCAGGCCCGACAGGGGAGGAGAGACCCAGTACTTC. The full variable domain, its missing parts supplied by reference TRBV2 and TRBJ2-5, is EPEVTQTPSHQVTQMGQEVILRCVPISNHLYFYWYRQILGQKVEFLVSFYNNEISEKSEIFDDQFSVERPDGSNFTLKIRSTKLEDSAMYFCASRPDRGGETQYFGPGTRLLVL.

The chain joins TRBV7-9 to TRBJ2-7; D is ambiguous. The CDR3 is 11 residues long. The V end lost 5 bases, the J end lost 4 bases, and 6 bases lay between the germline ends. Per the germline V gene, CDR1 is SEHNR and CDR2 is FQNEAQ (reference sequence). This CDR3 is CASSLDYEQYF. Written as DNA, the CDR3 is TGTGCCAGCAGCCTAGATTACGAGCAGTACTTC.